This T cell receptor (beta chain) was obtained from a study of response to subunit inactivated influenza vaccine. TCRdb passed the RT-PCR reads through MiXCR, listing each CDR3 protein once. The sample records about 480,000 distinct CDR3 sequences, 10% to 15% being singletons. The V gene's germline CDR1 is MNHNS and CDR2 SASEGT. J was trimmed by 2 bases and V by 8 bases; bases with no gene match: 5. CDR3 length: 13 amino acids. Concerning this clonotype: Antigen specificity is unknown.

Study outcomes and limitations: Authors suggested seasonal influenza vaccinations each recruit few new T cells.

The chain couples TRBV6-1 to TRBJ2-7, with 8 bases that match TRBD1. Sequenced here: PBMCs from blood, sampled 45 days after vaccination. The receptor comes from a man aged 45-60 years who received an inactivated influenza vaccine. The CDR3 bases are TGTGCCAGCGGGGAGACAGGGGCCTACGAGCAGTACTTC. It is translated as CASGETGAYEQYF.